Following are 18 T cell receptor beta chains from one sample sequenced in a study of memory CD4+ T cells and cytomegalovirus serostatus (dated 2019 in TCRdb). The library was obtained by the immunoSEQ multiplex PCR assay. Here the immuneACCESS table is served through TCRdb, limited to in-frame sequences with V and J called. Missing clones are a known gap in these copies; in checked studies unresolved V genes cover under half, and the rest lacks a known reason. Counted in this sample were 35,000 to 55,000 clones; 78% of them appeared once. Together, the top ten hold more than 0.75% of the sample. Single viable CD3+CD4+CD8-CD45RO+ cells were sorted as memory CD4+ T cells on a FACSAria II. Sequenced material: memory CD4+ T cells from blood. The receptors here all came from an adult in good health and CMV-seronegative.

The V gene is TRBV27, the J gene TRBJ1-1, with 7 positions matching TRBD1. This CDR3 has 13 amino acids. Germline loops: CDR1 MNHEY, CDR2 SMNVEV (reference sequence). Trimming removed 3 bases from V and 6 bases from J; junction bases left unmatched: 4. CDR3 sequence: CASSLQGVPEAFF. The CDR3, as DNA: TGTGCCAGCAGTTTGCAGGGGGTACCTGAAGCTTTCTTT.

This clone was seen more than once but under ten times. The chain combines TRBV5-8 with TRBJ1-1, with D hard to call. Germline CDR1 and CDR2: SGHTS and YDEGEE. The V gene lost 1 base and the J gene lost 2 bases, with 12 bases spanning the gap. This CDR3 has 15 amino acids. The CDR3 DNA sequence: TGTGCCAGCAGCTTGTTCTTACAGACCAACACTGAAGCTTTCTTT. It specifies CASSLFLQTNTEAFF.

V and J are TRBV28 and TRBJ1-2; 8 nucleotides align to TRBD1. The length of the CDR3 is 17 residues. Unmatched junction bases numbered 7, after V lost 0 bases and J lost 1 base. Germline-derived CDR1 and CDR2 are MDHEN and SYDVKM. CDR3 DNA sequence: TGTGCCAGCAGTTTATGGAGGGACAGGCTACATAACTATGGCTACACCTTC. It encodes CASSLWRDRLHNYGYTF.

The V and J genes are TRBV14 and TRBJ2-1, with D hard to call. CDR1 is SGHDN and CDR2 is FVKESK in the germline V gene. This CDR3 is 16 amino acids long. V lost 4 bases and J 0 bases, leaving 13 bases between the germline ends. For the CDR3, the DNA is TGTGCCAGCAGCCCTACCGCGGTACGCTCCTACAATGAGCAGTTCTTC. Translating it yields CASSPTAVRSYNEQFF.

As DNA, the CDR3 is TGTGCCTGGAAGAGTAAGTTCAATCAGCCCCAGCATTTT. Its translation: CAWKSKFNQPQHF. The chain links TRBV30 to TRBJ1-5; no definite D call. CDR1 GTSNPN and CDR2 SVGIG come from the germline V gene (reference sequence). The CDR3 contains 13 residues. V gave up 4 bases and J gave up 3 bases, with 10 bases separating them.

The J gene is TRBJ1-2, the V gene TRBV6-4, with D possibly being TRBD1 (6 bases). The V end was cut by 5 bases, the J end by 5 bases, with 15 bases between. Germline CDR1 MRHNA, CDR2 SNTAGT. The CDR3 runs to 14 residues. The CDR3 loop reads CASSPERGAYGYTF. In DNA, the CDR3 is TGTGCCAGCAGTCCAGAGAGGGGGGCGTATGGCTACACCTTC.

The chain combines TRBV18 with TRBJ2-3; no reliable D call. The germline V gene encodes CDR1 KGHSH and CDR2 LQKENI. The V end was cut by 8 bases, the J end by 2 bases, with 20 bases between. This CDR3 comprises 16 residues. The CDR3 DNA reads TGTGCCAGCAGATATATATCGAGTGTAAACACAGATACGCAGTATTTT. Its translation: CASRYISSVNTDTQYF.

There are a few counts of this clone. This sequence joins TRBV15 and TRBJ1-6; no reliable D call. The CDR3 is made up of 15 amino acids. V lost 3 bases, J lost 8 bases, and 14 bases lay in between. Germline lookup yields CDR1 LNHNV and CDR2 YYDKDF (reference sequence). CDR3 nucleotides: TGTGCCACCAGCAGTCAGACGGCAAGCCATTCACCCCTCCACTTT. It translates to CATSSQTASHSPLHF.

The gene calls are TRBV7-3 and TRBJ1-1, with 10 bases lining up with TRBD1. From germline, CDR1 is SGHTA and CDR2 FQGTGA. V dropped 3 bases and J dropped 5; count of bases not matched to a gene: 0. The CDR3 contains 13 residues. The CDR3 loop reads CASSLGQGTEAFF. In nucleotides, the CDR3 is TGTGCCAGCAGCTTGGGACAGGGGACTGAAGCTTTCTTT.

The V gene is TRBV7-2, the J gene TRBJ1-1; D call uncertain. The length of the CDR3 is 13 residues. Deletions cut 5 bases from V and 3 bases from J, with 10 bases between. The germline V gene has CDR1 SGHTA and CDR2 FQGNSA. CDR3 amino acids: CASSLIEYTEAFF. The CDR3 DNA reads TGTGCCAGCAGCCTAATAGAGTACACTGAAGCTTTCTTT.

The V gene is TRBV6-6, the J gene TRBJ1-5; maybe TRBD1 (5 bases). CDR3 size: 13 residues. V lost 3 bases and J 5 bases, leaving 8 bases between the germline ends. Germline V gene data show CDR1 as MNHNY and CDR2 as SVGAGI (reference sequence). CDR3 protein: CASSYGGYQPQHF. CDR3 sequence (DNA): TGTGCCAGCAGTTATGGGGGATATCAGCCCCAGCATTTT.

V usage is TRBV11-3 and J usage is TRBJ2-6, with D possibly matching TRBD2 (6 bases). Germline CDR1 and CDR2: SGHNT and YENEEA. The CDR3 covers 13 residues. Trimming stripped 3 bases from V and 8 bases from J, with 8 bases between. The CDR3: CASSFGGTNVLTF. CDR3 nucleotides: TGTGCCAGCAGCTTCGGGGGAACCAACGTCCTGACTTTC.

The V call is TRBV19, the J call TRBJ1-5, with 7 bases matching TRBD1. The CDR3 runs to 18 residues. Germline CDR1 LNHDA, CDR2 SQIVND (reference sequence). V shed 1 base and J 4 bases; nucleotides not matched to a gene: 13. The CDR3 DNA sequence: TGTGCCAGTAGTATAGGCTTGGTAACAGGGGCGCGGAATCAGCCCCAGCATTTT. Residues: CASSIGLVTGARNQPQHF. Full variable domain (outside the CDR3, taken from reference TRBV19 and TRBJ1-5): DGGITQSPKYLFRKEGQNVTLSCEQNLNHDAMYWYRQDPGQGLRLIYYSQIVNDFQKGDIAEGYSVSREKKESFPLTVTSAQKNPTAFYLCASSIGLVTGARNQPQHFGDGTRLSIL.

The V gene is TRBV28, the J gene TRBJ1-2, with a weak D call TRBD1 (6 bases). CDR3 length equals 13 residues. Germline V gene lookup returns CDR1 MDHEN and CDR2 SYDVKM. V lost 7 bases and J 5 bases, leaving 14 bases between the germline ends. CDR3 bases: TGTGCCAGCATCATAAGGGGGGGATATGGCTACACCTTC. Amino acids: CASIIRGGYGYTF.

This chain uses TRBV13 with TRBJ2-2; D may correspond to TRBD1 or TRBD2 (5 bases each). The V and J ends lost 5 bases and 4 bases respectively, with 5 bases between them. Germline CDR1 is PRHDT and CDR2 is FYEKMQ (reference sequence). The CDR3 loop spans 12 amino acids. The CDR3 DNA sequence: TGTGCCAGCAGCGGGGGCACCGGGGAGCTGTTTTTT. Amino acid sequence: CASSGGTGELFF.

The table lists this clone with a few counts. The chain uses TRBV18 and TRBJ1-1; no definite D call. This CDR3 contains 14 residues. With 4 bases removed from V and 4 bases from J, the gap between germline ends came to 13 bases. The germline CDR1 and CDR2 sequences are KGHSH and LQKENI. Written as DNA, the CDR3 is TGTGCCAGCTCACAGTCTGTGGGGAGCACTGAAGCTTTCTTT. Translation: CASSQSVGSTEAFF.

The rearrangement joins TRBV7-6 to TRBJ2-2, with D tentatively TRBD1 (6 bases). Germline CDR1 SGHVS, CDR2 FNYEAQ. V lost 5 bases, J lost 5 bases, and 15 bases lay in between. This CDR3 contains 15 residues. The CDR3 sequence: CASSGTGSGTGELFF. DNA for the CDR3: TGTGCCAGCAGCGGCACAGGGTCGGGAACCGGGGAGCTGTTTTTT.

This sequence joins TRBV6-1 and TRBJ2-2; D is tentatively TRBD1 or TRBD2 (6 bases each). Germline CDR1 MNHNS, CDR2 SASEGT. V was clipped by 1 base and J by 7 bases, with 13 bases between them. The CDR3 extends over 15 amino acids. The DNA for the CDR3 is TGTGCCAGCAGTGAAGTGGGGGGCCGGATCGGGGAGCTGTTTTTT. This gives the protein CASSEVGGRIGELFF.